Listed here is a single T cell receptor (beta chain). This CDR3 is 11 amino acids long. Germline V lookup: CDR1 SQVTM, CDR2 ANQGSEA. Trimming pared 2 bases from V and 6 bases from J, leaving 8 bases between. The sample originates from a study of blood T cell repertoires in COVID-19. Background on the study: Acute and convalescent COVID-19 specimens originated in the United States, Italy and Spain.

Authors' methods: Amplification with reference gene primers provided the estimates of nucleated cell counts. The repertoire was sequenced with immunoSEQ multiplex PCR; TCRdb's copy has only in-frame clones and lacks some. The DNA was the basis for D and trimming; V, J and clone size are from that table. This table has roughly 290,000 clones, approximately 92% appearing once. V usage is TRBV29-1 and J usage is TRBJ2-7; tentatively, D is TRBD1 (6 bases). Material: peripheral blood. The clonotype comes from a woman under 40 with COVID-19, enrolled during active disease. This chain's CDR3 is CSVEQGREQYF. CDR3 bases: TGCAGCGTTGAACAGGGGCGCGAGCAGTACTTC.